This TCR beta chain was retrieved from a study of shared clonotypes between healthy human individuals. Study outcomes and limitations: Non-shared clonotypes had lower generation probabilities than those shared by all four donors.

This clone was counted a single time. The antigen remains unidentified. The CDR3 consists of 16 residues. In germline, CDR1 is MNHEY, CDR2 SMNVEV (reference sequence). V was cut by 4 bases and J by 0 bases, with 16 bases left in between. Only in-frame clones appear in the TCRdb table, and some are missing; sequencing was by immunoSEQ multiplex PCR. This sample carries about 2,500,000 clones, just over 90% of them seen once, and the ten largest clones take about 0.13%. A CD45RA+ naive subset and a CD45RA-negative memory subset were split from CD4+ cells. Sample: naive CD4+ T cells sorted from blood. Subset indicated: CD45RA+ positively selected. This TCR was recovered from a man younger than 35 in good health. The V and J genes are TRBV27 and TRBJ2-7; tentative D call: TRBD2 (6 bases). For the CDR3, the DNA is TGTGCCAGCAGTTACTCGGGCGGGACGAGCTCCTACGAGCAGTACTTC. Amino acids: CASSYSGGTSSYEQYF.